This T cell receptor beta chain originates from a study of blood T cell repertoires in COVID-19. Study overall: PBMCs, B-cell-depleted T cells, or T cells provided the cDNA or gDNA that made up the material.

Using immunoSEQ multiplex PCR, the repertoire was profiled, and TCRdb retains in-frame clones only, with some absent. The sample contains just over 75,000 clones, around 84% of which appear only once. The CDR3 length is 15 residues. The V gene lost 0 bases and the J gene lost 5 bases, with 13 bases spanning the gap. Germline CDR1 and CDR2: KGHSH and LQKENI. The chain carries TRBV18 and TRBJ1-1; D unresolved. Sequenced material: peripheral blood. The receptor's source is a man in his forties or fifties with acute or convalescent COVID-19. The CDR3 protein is CASSPPGDRGTEAFF. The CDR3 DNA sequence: TGTGCCAGCTCACCACCGGGCGACCGTGGGACTGAAGCTTTCTTT.